The clone carrying this T cell receptor beta chain has at least ten counts. Its target is unknown. These data belong to a study of T cell repertoires in cytomegalovirus infection. At the level of the study: A matching HLA type, together with CMV infection, was signaled by public TCR beta signatures.

The CDR3 extends over 12 amino acids. Trimming cost V 4 bases and J 5 bases, with 6 bases left between them. The germline CDR1 and CDR2 sequences are MNHEY and SVGAGI. Study-wide results and caveats: In two of eight donors, the top clonotype was HLA-C-restricted CMV-specific. Cumulative public TCR beta family frequency identified carriers of CMV plus the relevant HLA.

TCRdb analysed the reads with MiXCR anew, one entry per CDR3 protein. The sample lists under 800,000 distinct CDR3 sequences, 20% to 25% occurring once. The V gene is TRBV6-5, the J gene TRBJ2-1; D ambiguous. The sequencing input was CD8+ T cells from PBMCs. This receptor was identified in a human donor in good health (CMV status not recorded). Some clones in this sample may be carry-over from other donors' samples. CDR3 sequence reads: CASSFLNNEQFF. The CDR3 DNA follows: TGTGCCAGCAGTTTCCTCAACAATGAGCAGTTCTTC.